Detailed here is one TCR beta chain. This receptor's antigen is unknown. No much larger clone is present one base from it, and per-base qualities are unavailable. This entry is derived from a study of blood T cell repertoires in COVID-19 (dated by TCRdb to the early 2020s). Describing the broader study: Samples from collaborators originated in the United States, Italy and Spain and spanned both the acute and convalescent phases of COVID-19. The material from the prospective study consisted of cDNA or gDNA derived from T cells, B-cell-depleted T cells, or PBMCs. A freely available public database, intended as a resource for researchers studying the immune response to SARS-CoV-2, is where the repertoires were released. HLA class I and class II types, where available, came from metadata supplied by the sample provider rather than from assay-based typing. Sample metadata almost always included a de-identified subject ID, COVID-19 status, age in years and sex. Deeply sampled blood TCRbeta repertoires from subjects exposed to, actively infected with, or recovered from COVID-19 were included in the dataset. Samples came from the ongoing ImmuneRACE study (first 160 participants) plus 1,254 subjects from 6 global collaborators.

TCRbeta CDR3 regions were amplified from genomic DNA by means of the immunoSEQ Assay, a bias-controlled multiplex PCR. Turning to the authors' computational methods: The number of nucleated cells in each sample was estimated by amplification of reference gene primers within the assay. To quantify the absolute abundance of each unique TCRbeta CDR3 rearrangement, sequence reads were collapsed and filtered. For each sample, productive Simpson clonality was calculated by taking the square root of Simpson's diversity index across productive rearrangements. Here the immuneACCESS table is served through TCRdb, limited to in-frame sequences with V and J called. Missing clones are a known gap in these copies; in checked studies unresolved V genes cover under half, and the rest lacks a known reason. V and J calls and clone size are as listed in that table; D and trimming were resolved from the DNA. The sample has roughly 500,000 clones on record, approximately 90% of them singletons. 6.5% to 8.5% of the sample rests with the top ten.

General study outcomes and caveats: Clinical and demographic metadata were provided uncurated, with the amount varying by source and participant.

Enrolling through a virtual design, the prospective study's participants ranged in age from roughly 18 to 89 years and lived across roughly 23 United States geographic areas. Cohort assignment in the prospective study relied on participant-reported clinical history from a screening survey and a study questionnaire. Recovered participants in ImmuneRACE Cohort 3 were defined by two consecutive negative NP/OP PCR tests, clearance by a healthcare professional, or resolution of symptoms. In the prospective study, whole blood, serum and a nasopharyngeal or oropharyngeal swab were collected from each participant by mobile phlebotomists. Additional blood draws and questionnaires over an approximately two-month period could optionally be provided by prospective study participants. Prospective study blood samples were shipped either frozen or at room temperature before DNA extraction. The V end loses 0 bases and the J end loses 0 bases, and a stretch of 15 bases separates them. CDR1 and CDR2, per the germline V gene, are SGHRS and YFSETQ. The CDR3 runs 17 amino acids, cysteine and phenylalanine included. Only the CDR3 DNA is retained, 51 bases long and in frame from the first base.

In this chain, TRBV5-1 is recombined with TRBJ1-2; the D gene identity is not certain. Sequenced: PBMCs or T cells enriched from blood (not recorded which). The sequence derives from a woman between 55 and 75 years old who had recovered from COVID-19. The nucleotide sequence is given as TGCGCCAGCAGCTTGGAGCCACCCCCTGTAGCTAACTATGGCTACACCTTC. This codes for CASSLEPPPVANYGYTF.